These T cell receptor beta chains were read from a single sample in a study of OX40 agonist ivuxolimab in advanced cancers. The data were produced by immunoSEQ multiplex PCR, yet TCRdb's version contains in-frame clones alone and is incomplete. The table lists about 64,000 clones, roughly 87% of them singletons, with roughly 3% in the top ten. The sequencing here drew on CD4+ or CD8+ T cells sorted from blood, taken in a trial of the OX40 agonist ivuxolimab. These receptor sequences come from an adult with an advanced solid tumor such as melanoma, head and neck, liver or kidney cancer. Both conserved end residues are part of each CDR3. The order of the fields is clone size, J gene, D gene, V gene, CDR3 DNA, CDR3 protein. The D gene is left open where the match is weak. The size field is filled for only some rows; it gives once, few, many or a size class.

.,TRBJ2-3,.,TRBV29-1,TGCAGCGTTGGTATGGCCGGTACGCAGTATTTT,CSVGMAGTQYF
.,TRBJ1-1,TRBD1,TRBV6-6,TGTGCCAGCAGCAACCAGGGGGCTGAAGCTTTCTTT,CASSNQGAEAFF
.,TRBJ2-1,.,TRBV10-3,TGTGCCATCAGTGAGGGAACAGGGCTTGAGCAGTTCTTC,CAISEGTGLEQFF
.,TRBJ1-2,TRBD1,TRBV2,TGTGCCAGCCTCAGGGAGAGACAGGGGAATGGCTACACCTTC,CASLRERQGNGYTF
.,TRBJ1-4,.,TRBV6-6,TGTGCCAGCAGACAGAATGAAAAACTGTTTTTT,CASRQNEKLFF
.,TRBJ2-1,.,TRBV4-1,TGCGCCAGCAGCCAACAGGGAATTACTACCTACAATGAGCAGTTCTTC,CASSQQGITTYNEQFF
.,TRBJ1-5,TRBD1,TRBV2,TGTGCCAGCAGTGAATTTGGTGGCAGGGGGAGTCAGCCCCAGCATTTT,CASSEFGGRGSQPQHF
.,TRBJ2-1,TRBD1,TRBV18,TGTGCCAGCTCGCGGGGACAGGGTGTGGGCAATGAGCAGTTCTTC,CASSRGQGVGNEQFF
few,TRBJ2-7,TRBD2,TRBV7-6,TGTGCCAGCAGCCGTACTAGCGGGGGCTCCTACGAGCAGTACTTC,CASSRTSGGSYEQYF
.,TRBJ2-1,.,TRBV7-9,TGTGCCAGCAGCTTAGGGTATTCGGAGGGTGAGCAGTTCTTC,CASSLGYSEGEQFF
.,TRBJ2-7,.,TRBV11-2,TGTGCCAGCAGCCCCTACTACGAGCAGTACTTC,CASSPYYEQYF
few,TRBJ1-1,.,TRBV18,TGTGCCAGCTCACCAGGATTGGGGGTTACTGAAGCTTTCTTT,CASSPGLGVTEAFF
.,TRBJ2-5,TRBD1,TRBV29-1,TGCAGCGTCTTAGGGGGCATTGGGGAGACCCAGTACTTC,CSVLGGIGETQYF
once,TRBJ2-5,.,TRBV5-1,TGCGCCAGCAGATTGACTACCGTCCAAGAGACCCAGTACTTC,CASRLTTVQETQYF
.,TRBJ2-2,TRBD1,TRBV4-3,TGCGCCAGCAGCCAAGATCCAGGGGGGAACACCGGGGAGCTGTTTTTT,CASSQDPGGNTGELFF
once,TRBJ2-7,.,TRBV28,TGTGCCACCCTAGACAACTCCTACGAGCAGTACTTC,CATLDNSYEQYF
few,TRBJ1-5,.,TRBV21-1,TGTGCCAGCAGCAAAGAAGAGGGAAGGAGCAATCAGCCCCAGCATTTT,CASSKEEGRSNQPQHF
.,TRBJ2-2,.,TRBV2,TGTGCCAGCAACGAAGGTGTCGCCAACACCGGGGAGCTGTTTTTT,CASNEGVANTGELFF
.,TRBJ1-1,.,TRBV5-1,TGCGCCAGCAGCTTAGACACGGTGAACACTGAAGCTTTCTTT,CASSLDTVNTEAFF
.,TRBJ2-3,TRBD1,TRBV7-6,TGTGCCAGCAGCTCAACAGGGGGGCTAAGCACAGATACGCAGTATTTT,CASSSTGGLSTDTQYF
.,TRBJ2-7,.,TRBV7-9,TGTGCCAGCAGCCAAGAGGGGGACTACGAGCAGTACTTC,CASSQEGDYEQYF
.,TRBJ1-1,TRBD1,TRBV6-6,TGTGCCAGCAGTAGACAGGGAGGGAGCACTGAAGCTTTCTTT,CASSRQGGSTEAFF
once,TRBJ2-3,.,TRBV21-1,TGTGCCAGCAGCACTCCAGCGGAGGCCTCGACCCAAAGCACAGATACGCAGTATTTT,CASSTPAEASTQSTDTQYF
.,TRBJ1-1,.,TRBV27,TGTGCCTCCGGAGGTAAGGGGGGGAACACTGAAGCTTTCTTT,CASGGKGGNTEAFF
.,TRBJ1-3,.,TRBV19,TGTGCCAGTTACGTGCGTTACTCTGGAAACACCATATATTTT,CASYVRYSGNTIYF
.,TRBJ1-3,TRBD1,TRBV10-3,TGTGCCATCACCCCGGACAGGGGTCGAACTTCCATATATTTT,CAITPDRGRTSIYF
.,TRBJ1-2,.,TRBV2,TGTGCCAGCAGTGAACAGCCCGCTAACTATGGCTACACCTTC,CASSEQPANYGYTF
once,TRBJ2-1,TRBD1,TRBV5-1,TGCGCCAGCAGCTTGGAGGTAGGGACAGGGGTAAACAATGAGCAGTTCTTC,CASSLEVGTGVNNEQFF
.,TRBJ1-1,TRBD1,TRBV4-3,TGCGCCAGCAGCCTCGGACAGGGGATGTACACTGAAGCTTTCTTT,CASSLGQGMYTEAFF
once,TRBJ2-1,.,TRBV6-5,TGTGCCAGCAGTTACAGTGCGGGGTGGGGGAATGAGCAGTTCTTC,CASSYSAGWGNEQFF
.,TRBJ1-2,TRBD1,TRBV10-2,TGCGCCAGCAGTGATGCTTTTTGGGACAGCTATGGCTACACCTTC,CASSDAFWDSYGYTF
.,TRBJ1-5,TRBD1,TRBV29-1,TGCAGCGTTGTAGGGACAGGGGATCAGCCCCAGCATTTT,CSVVGTGDQPQHF
once,TRBJ1-4,.,TRBV30,TGTGCCTGGAGTGTAGGCCGGGGGGAAAAACTGTTTTTT,CAWSVGRGEKLFF
.,TRBJ1-2,TRBD1,TRBV9,TGTGCCAGCAGCGGACAGGGGGGTTATGGCTACACCTTC,CASSGQGGYGYTF
.,TRBJ2-7,TRBD2,TRBV30,TGTGCCTGGAGTTACGCGGGAGGCCGCTCCTACGAGCAGTACTTC,CAWSYAGGRSYEQYF
.,TRBJ2-5,TRBD1,TRBV25-1,TGTGCCAGCAGTGCAGGGGGCATAGAGACCCAGTACTTC,CASSAGGIETQYF
once,TRBJ1-2,.,TRBV6-5,TGTGCCAGCAATCAAGGTGGGAGGGACTATGGCTACACCTTC,CASNQGGRDYGYTF
.,TRBJ1-5,TRBD1,TRBV11-2,TGTGCCAGCAGCTTAGATGGGACAGGGGCACAGCCCCAGCATTTT,CASSLDGTGAQPQHF
.,TRBJ2-7,.,TRBV7-2,TGTGCCAGCACCCAACCGGGAACCTACGAAGGGCAGTACTTC,CASTQPGTYEGQYF
.,TRBJ2-3,TRBD1,TRBV19,TGTGCCAGTAGTATCGGGACAGTTTCAGATACGCAGTATTTT,CASSIGTVSDTQYF
.,TRBJ2-2,.,TRBV9,TGTGCCAGCAGCGTGGCCCAGGGGTCCGGGGAGCTGTTTTTT,CASSVAQGSGELFF
.,TRBJ2-1,.,TRBV18,TGTGCCAGCTCACCACCGGCTAGCGAAGCCAGCTCCTACAATGAGCAGTTCTTC,CASSPPASEASSYNEQFF
.,TRBJ2-1,.,TRBV30,TGTGCCTGGAGCCCCGGCGGGGAACGGAGGTTCTTC,CAWSPGGERRFF
.,TRBJ2-6,.,TRBV18,TGTGCCAGCTCACCGGCAGCTGGGGCCAACGTCCTGACTTTC,CASSPAAGANVLTF
.,TRBJ1-3,.,TRBV7-9,TGTGCCAGCAGCTCGCAGGATCTCTCTGGAAACACCATATATTTT,CASSSQDLSGNTIYF
.,TRBJ2-1,TRBD2,TRBV11-2,TGTGCCAGCAGCTTGGCGGGAGACAATGAGCAGTTCTTC,CASSLAGDNEQFF
.,TRBJ2-7,.,TRBV18,TGTGCCAGCTCACCAAGGGGGAGCTCCTACGAGCAGTACTTC,CASSPRGSSYEQYF
.,TRBJ2-7,TRBD2,TRBV7-2,TGTGCCAGCAGCTTCTCAGCGGGAGAGTACGAGCAGTACTTC,CASSFSAGEYEQYF
few,TRBJ1-1,.,TRBV7-9,TGTGCCAGCAGCTTACAGGACACTGAAGCTTTCTTT,CASSLQDTEAFF
.,TRBJ2-1,.,TRBV7-8,TGTGCCAGCAGCGTCCGGGACTCACGGGGGCAGTTCTTC,CASSVRDSRGQFF
.,TRBJ1-3,.,TRBV7-9,TGTGCCAGCAGCTTTGGGGGGGGCTCTGGAAACACCATATATTTT,CASSFGGGSGNTIYF
once,TRBJ2-1,.,TRBV5-6,TGTGCCAGCAGCTTTGGCGATGAGCAGTTCTTC,CASSFGDEQFF
.,TRBJ2-7,.,TRBV6-1,TGTGCCAGCGGTAAACAGGGAAGCAACGAGCAGTACTTC,CASGKQGSNEQYF
.,TRBJ1-2,.,TRBV7-2,TGTGCCAGCAGCCCGTCGGGACTGTATGGCTACACCTTC,CASSPSGLYGYTF
.,TRBJ2-5,.,TRBV10-3,TGTGCCATCAGCCAACCGGGACTCCGTCAAGAGACCCAGTACTTC,CAISQPGLRQETQYF
.,TRBJ1-6,.,TRBV15,TGTGCCACCAGCAGAGAGGGCTTACAGGGTACCACTTCACCCCTCCACTTT,CATSREGLQGTTSPLHF
.,TRBJ2-7,.,TRBV6-1,TGTGCCAGCGTGGTAGGGTTGATGTACGAGCAGTACTTC,CASVVGLMYEQYF